The 10 T cell receptor beta chains below were found in one sample sequenced in a study of blood T cell repertoires in COVID-19. Here immunoSEQ multiplex PCR was the method, and the copy in TCRdb shows in-frame clones only, minus some. Among roughly 250,000 clones listed, about 83% were seen once. The sequencing sample was made of peripheral blood. Every receptor here comes from a middle-aged man with acute or convalescent COVID-19.

V usage is TRBV27 and J usage is TRBJ1-6, with a weak D call TRBD1 (6 bases). Trimming took 6 bases from V and 5 from J, leaving 11 bases between them. The CDR3 is made up of 14 amino acids. Germline V gene sequence: CDR1 MNHEY, CDR2 SMNVEV (reference sequence). CDR3 sequence: CASRRTEDNSPLHF. Here the CDR3 DNA reads TGTGCCAGCAGGCGGACAGAAGATAATTCACCCCTCCACTTT.

The CDR3 sequence is CASSLGQASGLNEQFF. CDR3 nucleotide sequence: TGTGCCAGCAGCCTGGGACAGGCTAGCGGTCTCAATGAGCAGTTCTTC. The chain carries TRBV7-6 and TRBJ2-1, with D possibly matching TRBD1 (8 bases). This CDR3 is built from 16 residues. The germline gives CDR1 SGHVS, CDR2 FNYEAQ. V lost 5 bases and J 6 bases, leaving 20 bases between the germline ends.

This chain joins TRBV6-5 and TRBJ1-2, with D perhaps matching TRBD1 (5 bases). The V and J ends lost 6 bases and 6 bases respectively, with 17 bases between them. In germline, CDR1 is MNHEY, CDR2 SVGAGI. The CDR3 is made up of 14 amino acids. The CDR3 loop is CASRALGGMDGYTF. The DNA for the CDR3 is TGTGCCAGCAGGGCCCTGGGGGGGATGGATGGCTACACCTTC.

The CDR3 DNA reads as TGCGCCAGCAGCCAAGGGGCCCGCCACGGTTGGCAGGGTTTCGATGAGCAGTTCTTC. This sequence encodes CASSQGARHGWQGFDEQFF. The J gene is TRBJ2-1, the V gene TRBV4-1, with TRBD1 as a possible D gene (5 bases). Germline V lookup: CDR1 MGHRA, CDR2 YSYEKL. The length of the CDR3 is 19 residues. The ends were cut back, 1 base at V and 8 bases at J, with 27 bases in the middle.

J is TRBJ1-4 and V is TRBV15; D perhaps matches TRBD1 (6 bases). The CDR3 spans 18 residues. V was clipped by 0 bases and J by 0 bases, with 14 bases between them. Germline V lookup: CDR1 LNHNV, CDR2 YYDKDF (reference sequence). CDR3 nucleotides: TGTGCCACCAGCAGAGATCAGGGGAAGGGTACAACTAATGAAAAACTGTTTTTT. It yields the protein CATSRDQGKGTTNEKLFF.

The V call is TRBV5-5, the J call TRBJ2-7; 9 bases agree with TRBD2. The V segment lost 4 bases and the J segment 2 bases; nucleotides outside the gene matches: 7. CDR1 and CDR2 (germline): SGHKS, YYEKEE (reference sequence). The CDR3 has 15 residues. CDR3 nucleotides: TGTGCCAGCAGCGTTAGCGGGAGTATCACCTACGAGCAGTACTTC. Its protein product is CASSVSGSITYEQYF. Complete variable domain (other parts from reference TRBV5-5 and TRBJ2-7): DAGVTQSPTHLIKTRGQQVTLRCSPISGHKSVSWYQQVLGQGPQFIFQYYEKEERGRGNFPDRFSARQFPNYSSELNVNALLLGDSALYLCASSVSGSITYEQYFGPGTRLTVT.

The J gene is TRBJ1-5, the V gene TRBV19, with 8 nucleotides matching TRBD1. This CDR3 region has 13 residues. The V gene end was trimmed by 5 bases and the J gene end by 4 bases; junction bases not matched to a gene: 1. Germline loops: CDR1 LNHDA, CDR2 SQIVND (reference sequence). This CDR3 is CASSQGANQPQHF. Written as DNA, the CDR3 is TGTGCCAGTAGTCAGGGGGCAAATCAGCCCCAGCATTTT.

The V and J genes are TRBV7-9 and TRBJ1-3, with 9 bases matching TRBD1. Per germline, CDR1 SEHNR and CDR2 FQNEAQ (reference sequence). There are 14 residues in the CDR3. V lost 4 bases to trimming and J lost 6 bases; unmatched junction nucleotides: 4. Here the CDR3 reads CASSWDRDKNTIYF. In DNA, the CDR3 is TGTGCCAGCAGCTGGGACAGGGACAAAAACACCATATATTTT.

V is TRBV4-2 and J is TRBJ1-2, with D hard to call. This CDR3 contains 13 residues. Germline V CDR1 and CDR2: LGHNA, YNFKEQ. Deletions cut 0 bases from V and 7 bases from J, with 9 bases between. The CDR3, as DNA: TGTGCCAGCAGCCAAGATGATACGAGTGGCTACACCTTC. Protein product: CASSQDDTSGYTF.

V usage is TRBV19 and J usage is TRBJ2-2; 7 positions agree with TRBD1. The V and J ends lost 5 bases and 3 bases, in that order; junction bases with no gene match: 3. Germline lookup yields CDR1 LNHDA and CDR2 SQIVND (reference sequence). The CDR3 totals 14 residues. The CDR3 nucleotides are TGTGCCAGTAGTCAGGGGGTGTACACCGGGGAGCTGTTTTTT. As protein: CASSQGVYTGELFF.